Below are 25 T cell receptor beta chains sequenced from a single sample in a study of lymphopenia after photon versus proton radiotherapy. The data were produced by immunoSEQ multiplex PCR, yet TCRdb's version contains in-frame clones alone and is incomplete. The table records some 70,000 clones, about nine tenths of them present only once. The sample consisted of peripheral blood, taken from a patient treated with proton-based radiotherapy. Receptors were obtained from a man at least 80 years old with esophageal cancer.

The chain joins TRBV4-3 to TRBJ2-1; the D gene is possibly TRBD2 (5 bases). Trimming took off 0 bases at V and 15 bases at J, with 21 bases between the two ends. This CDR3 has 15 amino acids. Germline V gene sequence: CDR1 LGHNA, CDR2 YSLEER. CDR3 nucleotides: TGCGCCAGCAGCCAAGATTGGTCCCCTAGCTATCCTCTGTTCTTC. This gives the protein CASSQDWSPSYPLFF.

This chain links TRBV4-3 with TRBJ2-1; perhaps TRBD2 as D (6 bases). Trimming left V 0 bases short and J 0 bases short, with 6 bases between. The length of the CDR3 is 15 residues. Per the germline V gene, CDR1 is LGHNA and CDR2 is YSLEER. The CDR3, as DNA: TGCGCCAGCAGCCAAGAGACTAGCTCCTACAATGAGCAGTTCTTC. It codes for CASSQETSSYNEQFF.

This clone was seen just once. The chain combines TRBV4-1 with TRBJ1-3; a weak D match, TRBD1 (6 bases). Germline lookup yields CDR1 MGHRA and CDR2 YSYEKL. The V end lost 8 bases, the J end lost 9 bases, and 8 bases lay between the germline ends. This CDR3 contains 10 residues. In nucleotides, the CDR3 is TGCGCCAGCGGAGGGGGCACCATATATTTT. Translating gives CASGGGTIYF.

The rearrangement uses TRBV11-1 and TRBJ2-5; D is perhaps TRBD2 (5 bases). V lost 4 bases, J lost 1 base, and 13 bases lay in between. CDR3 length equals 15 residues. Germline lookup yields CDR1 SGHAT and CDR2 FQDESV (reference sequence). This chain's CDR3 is CASSSGGHPQETQYF. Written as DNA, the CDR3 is TGTGCCAGCAGCTCGGGCGGGCACCCCCAAGAGACCCAGTACTTC.

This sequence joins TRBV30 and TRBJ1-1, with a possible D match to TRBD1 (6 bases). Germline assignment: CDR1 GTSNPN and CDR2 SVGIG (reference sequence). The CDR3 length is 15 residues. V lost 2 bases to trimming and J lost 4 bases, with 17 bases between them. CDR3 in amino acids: CAWSPMEGVFTEAFF. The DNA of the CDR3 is TGTGCCTGGAGTCCGATGGAGGGGGTGTTCACTGAAGCTTTCTTT.

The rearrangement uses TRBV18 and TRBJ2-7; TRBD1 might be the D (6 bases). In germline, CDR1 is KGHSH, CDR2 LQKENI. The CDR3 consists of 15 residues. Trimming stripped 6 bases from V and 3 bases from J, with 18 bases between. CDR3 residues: CASSPTGTRIYEQYF. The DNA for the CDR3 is TGTGCCAGCTCGCCCACAGGGACCCGAATCTACGAGCAGTACTTC.

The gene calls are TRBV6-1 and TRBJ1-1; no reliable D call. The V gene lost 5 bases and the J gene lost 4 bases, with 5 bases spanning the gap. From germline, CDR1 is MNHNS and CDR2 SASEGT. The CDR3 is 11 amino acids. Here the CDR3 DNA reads TGTGCCAGCAGTTTCCTCACTGAAGCTTTCTTT. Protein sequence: CASSFLTEAFF.

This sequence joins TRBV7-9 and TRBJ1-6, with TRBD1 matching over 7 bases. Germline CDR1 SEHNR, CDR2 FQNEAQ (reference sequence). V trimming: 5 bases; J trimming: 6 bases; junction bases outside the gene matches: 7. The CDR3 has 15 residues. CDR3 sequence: CASSDFRDSNSPLHF. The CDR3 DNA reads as TGTGCCAGCAGCGATTTCCGGGACAGTAATTCACCCCTCCACTTT.

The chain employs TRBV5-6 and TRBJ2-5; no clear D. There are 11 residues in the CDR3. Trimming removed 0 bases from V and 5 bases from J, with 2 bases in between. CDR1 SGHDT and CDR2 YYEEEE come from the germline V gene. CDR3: CASSLDETQYF. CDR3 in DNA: TGTGCCAGCAGCTTGGACGAGACCCAGTACTTC.

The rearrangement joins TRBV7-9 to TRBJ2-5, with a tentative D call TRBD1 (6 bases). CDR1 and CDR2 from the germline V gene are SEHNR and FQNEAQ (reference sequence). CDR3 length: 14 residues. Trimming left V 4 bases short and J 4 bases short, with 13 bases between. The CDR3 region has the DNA TGTGCCAGCAGCTCCGCAGGGGTCCTAGAGACCCAGTACTTC. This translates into CASSSAGVLETQYF.

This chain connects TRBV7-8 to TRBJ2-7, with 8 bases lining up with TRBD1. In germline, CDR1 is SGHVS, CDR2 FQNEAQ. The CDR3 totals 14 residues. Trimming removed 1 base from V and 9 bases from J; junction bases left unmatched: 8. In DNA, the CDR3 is TGTGCCAGCAGCTTAGTGGGGGACAGGTTAGGGCAGTACTTC. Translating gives CASSLVGDRLGQYF.

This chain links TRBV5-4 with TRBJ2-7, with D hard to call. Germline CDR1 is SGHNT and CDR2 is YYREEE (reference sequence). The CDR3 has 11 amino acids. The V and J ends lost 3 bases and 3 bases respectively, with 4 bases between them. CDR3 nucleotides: TGTGCCAGCAGCTCATTCTACGAGCAGTACTTC. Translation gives CASSSFYEQYF. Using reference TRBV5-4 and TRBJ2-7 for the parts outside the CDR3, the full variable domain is ETGVTQSPTHLIKTRGQQVTLRCSSQSGHNTVSWYQQALGQGPQFIFQYYREEENGRGNFPPRFSGLQFPNYSSELNVNALELDDSALYLCASSSFYEQYFGPGTRLTVT.

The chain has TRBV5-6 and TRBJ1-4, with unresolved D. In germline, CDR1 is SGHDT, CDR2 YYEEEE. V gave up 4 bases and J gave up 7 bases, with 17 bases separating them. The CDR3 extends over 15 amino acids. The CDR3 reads CASSAYSSTFEKLFF. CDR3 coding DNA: TGTGCCAGCAGCGCCTACAGCTCCACCTTTGAAAAACTGTTTTTT.

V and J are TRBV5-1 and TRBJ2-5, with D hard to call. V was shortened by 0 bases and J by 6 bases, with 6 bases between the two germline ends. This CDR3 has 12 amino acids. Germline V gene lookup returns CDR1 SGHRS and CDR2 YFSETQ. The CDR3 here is CASSLEEKTQYF. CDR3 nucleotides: TGCGCCAGCAGCTTGGAGGAAAAGACCCAGTACTTC.

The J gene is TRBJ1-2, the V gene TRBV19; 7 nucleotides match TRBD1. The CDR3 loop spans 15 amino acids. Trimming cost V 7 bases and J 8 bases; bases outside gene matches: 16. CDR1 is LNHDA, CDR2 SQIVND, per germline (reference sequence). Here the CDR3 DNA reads TGTGCCAGTACCGCGAATGAACAGGGGAGGGGAGGCTACACCTTC. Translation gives CASTANEQGRGGYTF.

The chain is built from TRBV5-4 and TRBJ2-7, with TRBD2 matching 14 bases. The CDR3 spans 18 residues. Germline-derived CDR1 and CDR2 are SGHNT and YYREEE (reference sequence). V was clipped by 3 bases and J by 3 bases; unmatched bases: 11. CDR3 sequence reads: CASSSLEGLAGAVYEQYF. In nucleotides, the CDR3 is TGTGCCAGCAGCTCCCTGGAGGGACTAGCGGGAGCCGTCTACGAGCAGTACTTC.

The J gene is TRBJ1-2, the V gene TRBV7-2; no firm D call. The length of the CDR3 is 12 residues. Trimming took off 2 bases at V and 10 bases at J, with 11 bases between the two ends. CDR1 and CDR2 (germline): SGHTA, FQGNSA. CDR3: CASSLNPRAYTF. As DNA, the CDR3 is TGTGCCAGCAGCTTAAACCCCCGCGCCTACACCTTC.

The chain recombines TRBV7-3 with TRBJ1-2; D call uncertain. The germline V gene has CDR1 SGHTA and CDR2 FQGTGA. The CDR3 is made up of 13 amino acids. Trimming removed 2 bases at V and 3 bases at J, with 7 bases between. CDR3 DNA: TGTGCCAGCAGCTTACGCGGACACTATGGCTACACCTTC. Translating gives CASSLRGHYGYTF.

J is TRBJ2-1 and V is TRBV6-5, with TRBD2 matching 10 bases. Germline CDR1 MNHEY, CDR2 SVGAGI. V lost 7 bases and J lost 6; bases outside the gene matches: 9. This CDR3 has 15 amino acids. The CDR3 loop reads CASTPPAGGGNEQFF. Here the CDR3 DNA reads TGTGCCAGCACGCCCCCAGCGGGGGGGGGCAATGAGCAGTTCTTC.

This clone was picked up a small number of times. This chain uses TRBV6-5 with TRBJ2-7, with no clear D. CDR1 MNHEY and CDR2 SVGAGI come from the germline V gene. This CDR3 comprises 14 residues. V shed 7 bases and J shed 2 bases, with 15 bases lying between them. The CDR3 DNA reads TGTGCCAGCACCACCGCCGGGTTTCCCTACGAGCAGTACTTC. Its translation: CASTTAGFPYEQYF.

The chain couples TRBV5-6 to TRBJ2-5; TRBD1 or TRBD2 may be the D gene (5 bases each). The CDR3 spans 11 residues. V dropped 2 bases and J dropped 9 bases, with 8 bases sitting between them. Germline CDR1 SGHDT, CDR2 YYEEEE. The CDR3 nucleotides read TGTGCCAGCAGCTTCGGGGCGGCCCAGTACTTC. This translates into CASSFGAAQYF.

For the CDR3, the DNA is TGTGCCAGCAGCTCACCCTCAGCGGGGCCCAATGAGCAGTTCTTC. Protein: CASSSPSAGPNEQFF. This rearrangement joins TRBV7-2 to TRBJ2-1; 7 bases agree with TRBD2. The CDR3 is 15 residues long. Trimming at V came to 4 bases and at J to 6 bases, leaving 9 bases not matched to a gene. Per germline, CDR1 SGHTA and CDR2 FQGNSA. The whole variable domain, filled in from reference TRBV7-2 and TRBJ2-1, reads GAGVSQSPSNKVTEKGKDVELRCDPISGHTALYWYRQSLGQGLEFLIYFQGNSAPDKSGLPSDRFSAERTGGSVSTLTIQRTQQEDSAVYLCASSSPSAGPNEQFFGPGTRLTVL.

The CDR3 sequence is CASSLNYGYTF. CDR3 bases: TGTGCCAGCAGCTTGAATTATGGCTACACCTTC. The chain employs TRBV5-8 and TRBJ1-2; no firm D call. CDR1 SGHTS and CDR2 YDEGEE come from the germline V gene. V was pared by 1 base and J by 5 bases, with 3 bases between. The CDR3 runs 11 residues.

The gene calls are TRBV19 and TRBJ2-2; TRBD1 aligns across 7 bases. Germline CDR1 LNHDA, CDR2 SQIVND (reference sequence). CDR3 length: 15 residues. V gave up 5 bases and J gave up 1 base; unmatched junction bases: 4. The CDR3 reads CASSSPGGNTGELFF. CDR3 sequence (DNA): TGTGCCAGTAGTTCCCCAGGGGGGAACACCGGGGAGCTGTTTTTT. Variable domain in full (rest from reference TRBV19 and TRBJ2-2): DGGITQSPKYLFRKEGQNVTLSCEQNLNHDAMYWYRQDPGQGLRLIYYSQIVNDFQKGDIAEGYSVSREKKESFPLTVTSAQKNPTAFYLCASSSPGGNTGELFFGEGSRLTVL.

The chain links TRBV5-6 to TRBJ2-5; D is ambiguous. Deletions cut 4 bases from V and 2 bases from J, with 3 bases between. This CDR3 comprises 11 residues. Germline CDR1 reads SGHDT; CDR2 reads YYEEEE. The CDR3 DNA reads TGTGCCAGCAGCCAGCAAGAGACCCAGTACTTC. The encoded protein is CASSQQETQYF. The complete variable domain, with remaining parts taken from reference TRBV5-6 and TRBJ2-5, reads DAGVTQSPTHLIKTRGQQVTLRCSPKSGHDTVSWYQQALGQGPQFIFQYYEEEERQRGNFPDRFSGHQFPNYSSELNVNALLLGDSALYLCASSQQETQYFGPGTRLLVL.